A single sample is the source of the 27 T cell receptor beta chains below, sequenced in a study of siplizumab effects on memory and regulatory T cells. Repertoires were generated with immunoSEQ multiplex PCR, while TCRdb's copy carries only in-frame clones and drops some. The profile shows some 100,000 clones, 94% of them singletons. The sample comprised Tregs sorted from blood. These receptors originate from a human donor in good health.

The J gene is TRBJ1-1, the V gene TRBV5-1; a weak D match, TRBD1 (5 bases). This CDR3 is built from 13 residues. The ends were cut back, 3 bases at V and 3 bases at J, with 9 bases in the middle. Germline assignment: CDR1 SGHRS and CDR2 YFSETQ. The CDR3 nucleotides are TGCGCCAGCAGCTCCCCGACAGACACTGAAGCTTTCTTT. Protein product: CASSSPTDTEAFF.

The chain couples TRBV27 to TRBJ1-2, with D perhaps TRBD1 (5 bases). V was cut by 6 bases and J by 8 bases, with 22 bases left in between. This CDR3 has 15 residues. Germline CDR1 and CDR2: MNHEY and SMNVEV (reference sequence). The CDR3 bases are TGTGCCAGCAGCGAGACGGGGACTCAGTTACGAGGCTACACCTTC. It translates to CASSETGTQLRGYTF.

The chain combines TRBV6-5 with TRBJ1-1; D gene ambiguous. Germline V CDR1 and CDR2: MNHEY, SVGAGI. CDR3 length: 14 amino acids. V lost 6 bases and J lost 5, with 16 bases in between. CDR3 in DNA: TGTGCCAGCAGATACAAGAACGGAGGAACTGAAGCTTTCTTT. It codes for CASRYKNGGTEAFF.

V gene TRBV27 combines with J gene TRBJ1-2, with D possibly matching TRBD1 (6 bases). Germline CDR1 is MNHEY and CDR2 is SMNVEV (reference sequence). The CDR3 runs 18 residues. Trimming took 0 bases from V and 6 from J, leaving 23 bases between them. The chain's CDR3 is CASSLSIRGVTRTHGYTF. CDR3 nucleotides: TGTGCCAGCAGTTTATCGATCAGGGGTGTAACGCGGACTCATGGCTACACCTTC.

The gene calls are TRBV19 and TRBJ2-1; weak D call: TRBD1 (6 bases). V was trimmed by 0 bases and J by 4 bases, leaving 13 bases between them. Germline V gene data show CDR1 as LNHDA and CDR2 as SQIVND (reference sequence). This CDR3 is built from 16 residues. The CDR3 DNA follows: TGTGCCAGTAGTATAGATACCTTAGGGGGATACAATGAGCAGTTCTTC. Protein product: CASSIDTLGGYNEQFF. Using reference TRBV19 and TRBJ2-1 for the parts outside the CDR3, the full variable domain is DGGITQSPKYLFRKEGQNVTLSCEQNLNHDAMYWYRQDPGQGLRLIYYSQIVNDFQKGDIAEGYSVSREKKESFPLTVTSAQKNPTAFYLCASSIDTLGGYNEQFFGPGTRLTVL.

V gene TRBV6-1 combines with J gene TRBJ1-3; 7 nucleotides match TRBD1. The length of the CDR3 is 13 residues. V lost 7 bases, J lost 2 bases, and 2 bases stayed unmatched. The germline CDR1 and CDR2 sequences are MNHNS and SASEGT. The CDR3 DNA sequence: TGTGCCAGCATAGACAGGGCTGGAAACACCATATATTTT. Translated, it gives CASIDRAGNTIYF.

The CDR3 sequence is CASSPSTGTSRNNEQFF. The CDR3 region has the DNA TGTGCCAGCAGCCCATCGACCGGGACTAGCCGCAACAATGAGCAGTTCTTC. The J gene is TRBJ2-1, the V gene TRBV7-3; 9 nucleotides line up with TRBD2. Trimming took 5 bases from V and 5 from J; bases not matched to a gene: 13. This CDR3 is 17 amino acids long. Germline-derived CDR1 and CDR2 are SGHTA and FQGTGA.

The chain recombines TRBV7-3 with TRBJ2-5; D unresolved. Trimming left V 5 bases short and J 5 bases short, with 12 bases between. Per germline, CDR1 SGHTA and CDR2 FQGTGA. The CDR3 sequence is 13 residues long. The DNA of the CDR3 is TGTGCCAGCAGCATCTACCTGCGGGAGACCCAGTACTTC. Its protein is CASSIYLRETQYF.

The chain employs TRBV6-1 and TRBJ1-5; TRBD1 is a possible D gene (6 bases). The germline CDR1 and CDR2 sequences are MNHNS and SASEGT. The CDR3 sequence is 17 residues long. Trimming stripped 0 bases from V and 4 bases from J, with 16 bases between. CDR3: CASSEAPRGARNQPQHF. CDR3 nucleotide sequence: TGTGCCAGCAGTGAAGCGCCGCGGGGGGCGCGGAATCAGCCCCAGCATTTT.

J is TRBJ1-1 and V is TRBV7-9, with no clear D. Germline CDR1 is SEHNR and CDR2 is FQNEAQ (reference sequence). The V end lost 5 bases, the J end lost 2 bases, and 15 bases lay between the germline ends. The CDR3 runs to 15 residues. The CDR3: CASSPSLGSNTEAFF. CDR3 DNA: TGTGCCAGCAGCCCTTCCCTTGGCAGTAACACTGAAGCTTTCTTT.

This clone showed up just once. The V call is TRBV11-2, the J call TRBJ2-3; the D is unclear. Germline V gene sequence: CDR1 SGHAT, CDR2 FQNNGV. Trimming left V 3 bases short and J 4 bases short, with 2 bases between. This CDR3 is 11 amino acids long. The CDR3 loop reads CASSFADTQYF. The CDR3 bases are TGTGCCAGCAGCTTCGCAGATACGCAGTATTTT.

V and J are TRBV6-1 and TRBJ1-5, with D possibly matching TRBD1 (6 bases). CDR1 is MNHNS, CDR2 SASEGT, per germline. V was pared by 5 bases and J by 6 bases, with 14 bases between. The CDR3 is 14 residues long. Here the CDR3 DNA reads TGTGCCAGCAGTCCCCAGGGGCCCGGTCAGCCCCAGCATTTT. It codes for CASSPQGPGQPQHF.

The V and J genes are TRBV6-1 and TRBJ1-2; a weak D match, TRBD1 (5 bases). The CDR3 contains 15 residues. The V gene's germline CDR1 is MNHNS and CDR2 SASEGT. Trimming pared 2 bases from V and 4 bases from J, leaving 14 bases between. The CDR3 is CASSERVGGFYGYTF. The CDR3, as DNA: TGTGCCAGCAGTGAACGGGTGGGGGGATTCTATGGCTACACCTTC.

This chain uses TRBV11-2 with TRBJ1-1; TRBD1 agrees at 8 bases. With V trimmed by 3 bases and J by 4 bases, 13 bases remained unmatched. The germline CDR1 and CDR2 sequences are SGHAT and FQNNGV. There are 17 residues in the CDR3. In nucleotides, the CDR3 is TGTGCCAGCAGCTTCAGACCTGTGACAGGGGCGGCCACTGAAGCTTTCTTT. Protein sequence: CASSFRPVTGAATEAFF.

The chain joins TRBV5-6 to TRBJ1-4; D unclear. V lost 3 bases, J lost 10 bases, and 22 bases lay in between. The CDR3 is 16 residues long. Germline loops: CDR1 SGHDT, CDR2 YYEEEE. The CDR3 coding sequence is TGTGCCAGCAGCTCACCCACCACATATATGAGAGGAAAACTGTTTTTT. Amino acids: CASSSPTTYMRGKLFF. The full variable domain, its missing parts supplied by reference TRBV5-6 and TRBJ1-4, is DAGVTQSPTHLIKTRGQQVTLRCSPKSGHDTVSWYQQALGQGPQFIFQYYEEEERQRGNFPDRFSGHQFPNYSSELNVNALLLGDSALYLCASSSPTTYMRGKLFFGSGTQLSVL.

Worth noting for this clone: At one boundary the junction diverges from the germline segment, which might be a read error. This CDR3 reads CASTQQGLRATNEKLFF. CDR3 nucleotides: TGTGCCAGCACCCAACAAGGGCTCCGAGCAACTAATGAAAAACTGTTTTTT. The genes are TRBV4-2 and TRBJ1-4; D remains ambiguous. The CDR3 runs 17 residues. The V gene's germline CDR1 is LGHNA and CDR2 YNFKEQ.

The chain couples TRBV5-1 to TRBJ2-7, with D possibly being TRBD2 (5 bases). CDR1 and CDR2 (germline): SGHRS, YFSETQ. Trimming took off 1 base at V and 3 bases at J, with 11 bases between the two ends. This CDR3 is built from 14 residues. The CDR3 protein is CASSLYGEFYEQYF. CDR3 in DNA: TGCGCCAGCAGCTTGTACGGGGAGTTCTACGAGCAGTACTTC.

V is TRBV5-1 and J is TRBJ2-7, with D tentatively TRBD2 (6 bases). This CDR3 comprises 15 residues. The germline V gene has CDR1 SGHRS and CDR2 YFSETQ. Trimming pared 3 bases from V and 0 bases from J, leaving 13 bases between. The DNA for the CDR3 is TGCGCCAGCAGCTCCCAACGGGGGTTCTCCTACGAGCAGTACTTC. It translates to CASSSQRGFSYEQYF.

This sequence joins TRBV19 and TRBJ2-7; D may be TRBD2 (6 bases). The V gene's germline CDR1 is LNHDA and CDR2 SQIVND (reference sequence). Trimming removed 10 bases from V and 8 bases from J, with 21 bases in between. The CDR3 is 13 amino acids. The CDR3 protein is CATESARAGKQYF. CDR3 coding DNA: TGTGCCACCGAGTCGGCCCGGGCGGGAAAGCAGTACTTC.

The V gene is TRBV6-5, the J gene TRBJ2-2, with 9 bases fitting TRBD1. Germline values: CDR1 MNHEY, CDR2 SVGAGI. V dropped 8 bases and J dropped 9; count of bases not matched to a gene: 7. The CDR3 runs 13 residues. Here the CDR3 reads CASGDRGGRELFF. In DNA, the CDR3 is TGTGCCAGCGGCGACAGGGGGGGCCGGGAGCTGTTTTTT.

The CDR3 loop reads CASSTRSSRSTDTQYF. CDR3 DNA sequence: TGCGCCAGCAGCACCCGGAGTAGCAGAAGCACAGATACGCAGTATTTT. This chain joins TRBV5-1 and TRBJ2-3; D is uncertain. CDR3 length: 16 amino acids. V shed 4 bases and J shed 0 bases, with 15 bases lying between them. Germline V gives CDR1 SGHRS, CDR2 YFSETQ.

The chain uses TRBV19 and TRBJ2-3; TRBD2 matches at 7 bases. In germline, CDR1 is LNHDA, CDR2 SQIVND (reference sequence). The J segment lost 5 bases and the V segment lost 3 bases, leaving 11 bases of the junction unmatched. The CDR3 has 16 amino acids. This CDR3 reads CASSILAGDSGDTQYF. The CDR3 nucleotides read TGTGCCAGTAGTATCTTGGCGGGAGATTCGGGAGATACGCAGTATTTT.

The V gene is TRBV30, the J gene TRBJ2-7; the D gene is possibly TRBD2 (7 bases). V shed 2 bases and J shed 6 bases, with 17 bases lying between them. In germline, CDR1 is GTSNPN, CDR2 SVGIG (reference sequence). The CDR3 has 14 residues. The CDR3 sequence: CAWSFGGPGGEQYF. The CDR3 region has the DNA TGTGCCTGGAGTTTTGGGGGGCCGGGGGGCGAGCAGTACTTC.

This clone was observed a single time. The V and J genes are TRBV28 and TRBJ1-2; 7 positions agree with TRBD1. This CDR3 spans 15 amino acids. The V gene's germline CDR1 is MDHEN and CDR2 SYDVKM. Trimming took 2 bases from V and 4 from J; bases not matched to a gene: 7. The CDR3 DNA reads TGTGCCAGCAGTTTACGGGGCGACAGGGTCTATGGCTACACCTTC. It yields the protein CASSLRGDRVYGYTF.

This chain joins TRBV7-9 and TRBJ2-1; D is uncertain. The CDR3 spans 14 residues. Germline lookup yields CDR1 SEHNR and CDR2 FQNEAQ (reference sequence). The germline V and J ends were trimmed by 2 bases and 7 bases, with 12 bases remaining between them. The CDR3 DNA reads TGTGCCAGCAGCTTAAGAACAGCCGGAAATGAGCAGTTCTTC. Amino acid sequence: CASSLRTAGNEQFF.

The chain has TRBV19 and TRBJ2-1, with D perhaps matching TRBD1 (6 bases). Germline CDR1 reads LNHDA; CDR2 reads SQIVND (reference sequence). V gave up 6 bases and J gave up 0 bases, with 18 bases separating them. CDR3 size: 17 residues. The CDR3 loop reads CASRFRRGSSSYNEQFF. The CDR3 DNA sequence: TGTGCCAGTAGGTTTCGCAGGGGCTCTAGCTCCTACAATGAGCAGTTCTTC.

The rearrangement joins TRBV11-2 to TRBJ2-2; D not resolved. The length of the CDR3 is 15 residues. Trimming removed 5 bases at V and 0 bases at J, with 10 bases between. In germline, CDR1 is SGHAT, CDR2 FQNNGV. The CDR3 region is CASSADASNTGELFF. CDR3 nucleotide sequence: TGTGCCAGCAGCGCGGATGCCTCGAACACCGGGGAGCTGTTTTTT.